The 18 T cell receptor beta chains below were found in one sample sequenced in a study of T cells after yellow fever vaccination. TCRdb analysed the 5' RACE reads with MiXCR anew, one entry per CDR3 protein. The sample gives some 390,000 distinct CDR3 sequences, roughly 20% of which show up once; roughly a sixth is in the top ten. This specimen was PBMCs, taken before the yellow fever booster vaccination. The origin of the receptors is a man aged 18-30 years who received the YFV17D yellow fever vaccine.

This clonotype was picked up a small number of times. The chain has TRBV29-1 and TRBJ2-4, with D uncertain. The CDR3 is made up of 14 amino acids. Trimming shortened V by 6 bases and J by 0 bases, and 12 bases separated the two germline ends. In germline, CDR1 is SQVTM, CDR2 ANQGSEA. This CDR3 reads CSVKGRLAKNIQYF. In DNA, the CDR3 is TGCAGCGTAAAGGGTCGTCTAGCCAAAAACATTCAGTACTTC.

The chain carries TRBV12-3 or TRBV12-4 and TRBJ1-2; 9 nucleotides match TRBD1. V lost 2 bases, J lost 4 bases, and 2 bases stayed unmatched. This CDR3 is built from 14 residues. CDR3 DNA sequence: TGTGCCAGCAGTTTAAACAGGGGGCCCTATGGCTACACCTTC. This codes for CASSLNRGPYGYTF.

In this sample, this clonotype turned up a few times. The CDR3 loop is CSVEGQMNTEAFF. The CDR3 nucleotides are TGCAGCGTTGAAGGACAGATGAACACTGAAGCTTTCTTT. This chain joins TRBV29-1 and TRBJ1-1, with D perhaps matching TRBD1 (5 bases). The V end lost 1 base, the J end lost 0 bases, and 6 bases lay between the germline ends. Germline V lookup: CDR1 SQVTM, CDR2 ANQGSEA. The CDR3 is made up of 13 amino acids.

This clonotype was counted between two and nine times. The chain carries TRBV11-2 and TRBJ2-1, with unresolved D. V dropped 2 bases and J dropped 1 base, with 3 bases sitting between them. The CDR3 spans 13 residues. The germline V gene has CDR1 SGHAT and CDR2 FQNNGV. The CDR3 here is CASSLRSYNEQFF. The CDR3, as DNA: TGTGCCAGCAGCTTAAGGTCCTACAATGAGCAGTTCTTC.

This clonotype came up a few times. V and J are TRBV9 and TRBJ1-6; no reliable D call. CDR1 is SGDLS, CDR2 YYNGEE, per germline. Trimming removed 0 bases from V and 5 bases from J, with 6 bases in between. This CDR3 comprises 14 residues. CDR3 region: CASSVDSDNSPLHF. CDR3 in DNA: TGTGCCAGCAGCGTAGACAGCGATAATTCACCCCTCCACTTT.

This clonotype has just a few counts. This chain links TRBV4-1 with TRBJ2-3, with 7 bases aligning to TRBD2. Germline CDR1 is MGHRA and CDR2 is YSYEKL. V lost 1 base, J lost 1 base, and 5 bases stayed unmatched. The CDR3 runs to 16 residues. The CDR3: CASSQAGAGGTDTQYF. The CDR3 coding sequence is TGCGCCAGCAGCCAAGCCGGGGCGGGGGGCACAGATACGCAGTATTTT.

DNA for the CDR3: TGTGCCTGGGGACTAGCGGGTAATGAGCAGTTCTTC. This sequence encodes CAWGLAGNEQFF. This chain links TRBV30 with TRBJ2-1, with 11 bases matching TRBD2. Trimming at V came to 5 bases and at J to 7 bases, leaving 1 base not matched to a gene. The CDR3 has 12 residues. Per germline, CDR1 GTSNPN and CDR2 SVGIG (reference sequence). Full variable domain (missing parts from reference TRBV30 and TRBJ2-1): SQTIHQWPATLVQPVGSPLSLECTVEGTSNPNLYWYRQAAGRGLQLLFYSVGIGQISSEVPQNLSASRPQDRQFILSSKKLLLSDSGFYLCAWGLAGNEQFFGPGTRLTVL.

V usage is TRBV5-1 and J usage is TRBJ1-2; 8 bases agree with TRBD1. Germline loops: CDR1 SGHRS, CDR2 YFSETQ. The CDR3 loop spans 14 amino acids. V was pared by 4 bases and J by 3 bases, with 5 bases of the junction left unmatched. The CDR3 DNA reads TGCGCCAGCAGCCAGACAGGGGACGACTATGGCTACACCTTC. Protein product: CASSQTGDDYGYTF.

The gene calls are TRBV7-9 and TRBJ2-1; D remains unclear. This CDR3 has 17 residues. Germline CDR1 is SEHNR and CDR2 is FQNEAQ (reference sequence). Trimming removed 4 bases from V and 0 bases from J, with 16 bases in between. The DNA for the CDR3 is TGTGCCAGCAGCTCGCGCTATGGGCTGAGCTCCTACAATGAGCAGTTCTTC. As protein: CASSSRYGLSSYNEQFF.

V gene TRBV2 combines with J gene TRBJ2-2; no clear D. CDR1 is SNHLY and CDR2 is FYNNEI in the germline V gene. Trimming left V 2 bases short and J 7 bases short, with 8 bases between. The CDR3 spans 13 residues. The CDR3 DNA reads as TGTGCCAGCAGTGAATTGGAAGACGGGGAGCTGTTTTTT. It yields the protein CASSELEDGELFF.

This clonotype was picked up a small number of times. V usage is TRBV2 and J usage is TRBJ2-3; the D gene is possibly TRBD2 (6 bases). This CDR3 has 15 amino acids. CDR1 is SNHLY, CDR2 FYNNEI, per germline. The V end lost 7 bases, the J end lost 1 base, and 15 bases lay between the germline ends. The CDR3 nucleotides read TGTGCCAGCAACCGGGACTCGGGAGGCACAGATACGCAGTATTTT. Amino acid sequence: CASNRDSGGTDTQYF.

This clonotype appeared a few times. The chain uses TRBV6-5 and TRBJ2-1, with 11 bases identical to TRBD2. The germline gives CDR1 MNHEY, CDR2 SVGAGI. After removal of 0 bases from V and 6 bases from J, the junction contained 10 bases not matched to a gene. The CDR3 has 18 amino acids. In DNA form, the CDR3 reads TGTGCCAGCAGTTACTCGATATTAGCGGGGGGGCCTGGCAATGAGCAGTTCTTC. This translates into CASSYSILAGGPGNEQFF.

The J gene is TRBJ2-1, the V gene TRBV27; TRBD2 matches at 7 bases. CDR1 MNHEY and CDR2 SMNVEV come from the germline V gene (reference sequence). V shed 3 bases and J 4 bases; nucleotides not matched to a gene: 3. The CDR3 loop spans 14 amino acids. CDR3 region: CASSFSSGYNEQFF. The CDR3 coding sequence is TGTGCCAGCAGTTTCTCTAGCGGATACAATGAGCAGTTCTTC.

Only a few counts were recorded for this clonotype. J is TRBJ1-1 and V is TRBV4-1; possible D gene TRBD1, 5 bases. V was pared by 3 bases and J by 0 bases, with 11 bases between. Germline V gene sequence: CDR1 MGHRA, CDR2 YSYEKL. This CDR3 is built from 15 residues. CDR3 residues: CASSHLGALNTEAFF. CDR3 nucleotide sequence: TGCGCCAGCAGCCACCTAGGGGCGTTGAACACTGAAGCTTTCTTT.

V and J are TRBV12-3 or TRBV12-4 and TRBJ1-4; unclear D gene. The CDR3 spans 12 residues. V gave up 2 bases and J gave up 8 bases, with 6 bases separating them. CDR3 bases: TGTGCCAGCAGTTTAAGGTCCGAAAAACTGTTTTTT. Amino acids: CASSLRSEKLFF.

The chain is built from TRBV5-1 and TRBJ1-2; 8 positions agree with TRBD1. This CDR3 region has 14 residues. Germline CDR1 SGHRS, CDR2 YFSETQ. With V trimmed by 4 bases and J by 3 bases, 5 bases remained unmatched. The CDR3 DNA reads TGCGCCAGCAGCCGACAGGGGACTGACTATGGCTACACCTTC. The encoded protein is CASSRQGTDYGYTF. The full variable domain, rest sourced from reference TRBV5-1 and TRBJ1-2, is KAGVTQTPRYLIKTRGQQVTLSCSPISGHRSVSWYQQTPGQGLQFLFEYFSETQRNKGNFPGRFSGRQFSNSRSEMNVSTLELGDSALYLCASSRQGTDYGYTFGSGTRLTVV.

This clonotype was counted between two and nine times. The rearrangement joins TRBV5-1 to TRBJ1-2; TRBD1 might be the D (6 bases). CDR1 is SGHRS and CDR2 is YFSETQ in the germline V gene. The CDR3 covers 15 residues. With 1 base removed from V and 4 bases from J, the gap between germline ends came to 14 bases. The CDR3 sequence: CASSLNPEGGYGYTF. CDR3 DNA: TGCGCCAGCAGCTTGAATCCGGAAGGGGGCTATGGCTACACCTTC.

This clonotype was counted a few times. The gene calls are TRBV10-2 and TRBJ2-3; D is perhaps TRBD2 (5 bases). With 4 bases removed from V and 0 bases from J, the gap between germline ends came to 11 bases. The CDR3 spans 15 residues. CDR1 and CDR2 (germline): WSHSY, SAAADI. CDR3 in DNA: TGCGCCAGCAGTGTTCGGGAAGCTAGCACAGATACGCAGTATTTT. This encodes CASSVREASTDTQYF.